The source of this T cell receptor (beta chain) is a study of shared clonotypes between healthy human individuals (dated by TCRdb to 2018 to 2020). Describing the broader study: The cohort comprised a couple of women and three men aged 18 to 49 years. For each donor, CD4 naive and CD4 memory were each given three plates, CD8 naive was given two plates, and CD8 memory was given one plate. The study deeply sequenced blood TCR repertoires of about 5 healthy adults to estimate repertoire size and the extent of clonotype sharing between individuals. To increase sequencing depth and limit assay-specific biases, different laboratories used diverse techniques to prepare libraries and sequence TCR repertoires. Per donor, leukapheresis produced somewhere between about 0.8 and 9 billion PBMCs. Paper-wide results and their limitations: Across a few donors, about 5% of naive CD4, roughly 3.5% of naive CD8, around 2.1% of memory CD4, and around 0.4% of memory CD8 clonotypes were shared. Higher generation probabilities were observed for clonotypes shared by all four sorted-subset donors than for non-shared clonotypes. Sampling was limited to blood, and TCR repertoires in tissue likely differ from TCR repertoires in blood. Pairwise subsampling led to the expectation that sequencing depth would affect the degree of clonotype sharing among donors. The small number of donors limited the genetic and exposure-history diversity represented. Larger estimated clonotype richness was generally found for naive subsets than for memory subsets. Incomplete sequencing was indicated by rarefaction of sorted-subset datasets, despite the large sequencing depth.

CDR1 and CDR2 are drawn from the germline V gene: LGHNA, YNFKEQ. V and J are truncated by 4 bases and 2 bases respectively, leaving an intervening sequence of 18 bases. The CDR3 contains 16 residues, cysteine and phenylalanine counted. This entry keeps only the CDR3 DNA: 48 bases, framed from base 1. CD8 naive samples were obtained by positive selection for CCR7 among CD45RO-negative cells, yielding a CD45RA+CCR7+ population from which TemRA cells were excluded. Donors were healthy HIV-negative adults with no recently reported acute infections or vaccinations. All donors were Caucasian adults living in Nashville, Tennessee, USA. After blood collection by leukapheresis, PBMCs were isolated using Ficoll-Histopaque density gradient centrifugation and then cryopreserved in the vapor phase of liquid nitrogen. Purity and quantity of every magnetically sorted T cell population were checked by analytical flow cytometry. Genomic DNA was isolated from each sorted fraction and quantified by UV absorbance on a Nanodrop 2000c.

Remarks on this clone: Its antigen has not been determined. Per-nucleotide qualities are absent, and no much larger clonotype sits a single base away.

Using the deep immunoSEQ assay, TCR CDR3 regions were amplified from genomic DNA by multiplex PCR. For each cell subset, the extracted genomic DNA was distributed evenly across all wells of several immunoSEQ 96-well plates, and each plate served as one replicate. Each replicate PCR for sorted subsets received about 200 ng genomic DNA, equal to about 29,000 T cell genomes. Purified libraries were measured with a Qubit 3.0 fluorometer, size-checked on a Bioanalyzer 2100, and measured again with the KAPA Library Quantification kit. Every immunoSEQ 96-well plate was sequenced on a dedicated single-read 150-cycle Illumina NextSeq 550 flow cell. The study's own analysis went as follows. The immunoSEQ output contained only junctional sequences without quality scores, so filtering could not match that applied to full-length reads. To assign V/J genes and CDR3, sequences were annotated using PyIR, a Python wrapper for IgBLAST v1.9, with IMGT germline references. Reads with weak V/J assignments (E-value above 1e-6), missing CDR3, stop codons, out-of-frame junctions, or ambiguous translated residues were removed. V3J clonotypes were defined by identical inferred V gene, J gene, and CDR3 amino acid sequence. The percentage overlap between two repertoires was calculated by dividing the number of shared unique clonotypes by the size of the smaller repertoire. Richness of each repertoire was evaluated using RTK rarefaction, the Chao1 estimator, and Recon v2.1 estimates of unobserved clonotypes. OLGA was used to compute generation probabilities for all TCRbeta clonotypes that the gDNA method yielded from four donors. Not all clones reach the TCRdb copy of this immuneACCESS table, which keeps in-frame sequences only. Checked studies attribute under half of the gap to unresolved V genes and leave the rest unexplained. Clone size and the V and J calls come from that table; the DNA yielded D and trimming. This sample comprises around 2.1 million clones, roughly 91% of them detected only once. Of the sample, around 1.7% falls within the top ten clones.

This chain joins TRBV4-2 to TRBJ2-7; the D gene remains uncertain. The clonotype originates from a young man in good health. Some clones in this sample may be carry-over from other donors' samples. The sequencing sample was made of naive CD8+ T cells from PBMCs. The label giving this sample's cell subset or site can be read as: CD45RA+CCR7+. The sequenced DNA: TGTGCCAGCAGCCCCCTTTTAAGCGAAAGGCCCTACGAGCAGTACTTC. This yields the protein CASSPLLSERPYEQYF.